This T cell receptor beta chain originates from a study of shared clonotypes between healthy human individuals. Study conclusions and caveats: Naive subsets tended to show greater estimated richness than memory subsets.

Germline CDR1 and CDR2: MDHEN and SYDVKM. Deletions cut 7 bases from V and 0 bases from J, with 6 bases between. The CDR3 runs to 13 residues. All the donors were Caucasian adults who lived in Nashville, Tennessee. Splitting the CD4+ cells yielded a CD45RA+ naive subset and a CD45RA-negative memory subset. The authors' processing: ImmunoSEQ output lacked quality scores and full-length reads, limiting matched filtering. Sequenced by immunoSEQ multiplex PCR; TCRdb stores in-frame clones only, minus some. Clone size and V and J calls were adopted from that table, with D and trimming inferred from the DNA. The repertoire holds 850,000 to 1,200,000 clones, with roughly 70% as singletons. Points on this clone: The antigen is unknown.

This receptor was obtained from a man between 18 and 29 years old in good health. The rearrangement uses TRBV28 and TRBJ1-4, with D unclear. The sequencing sample was made of memory CD4+ T cells sorted from blood. Sample subset: CD45RA-negative fraction. CDR3 coding DNA: TGTGCCAGCAAGTCCTCAACTAATGAAAAACTGTTTTTT. Translating gives CASKSSTNEKLFF.